Detailed here is one TCR beta chain. The antigen is undetermined. This record belongs to a study of beta chain features in type 1 diabetes. The study, taken as a whole, reports: In every one of the four CD4+ subsets, TCRB CDR3s were moderately but significantly shorter in Type 1 diabetes patients.

Germline-derived CDR1 and CDR2 are SGHRS and YFSETQ. This CDR3 is built from 16 residues. With V trimmed by 4 bases and J by 4 bases, 8 bases remained unmatched. Reverse transcription of all isolated RNA meant that expressed TCRB transcripts were sequenced. Data came from immunoSEQ multiplex PCR; TCRdb stores just in-frame clones and leaves some out. The repertoire holds approximately 170,000 clones, with 50% to 70% as singletons. Sequencing was performed on naive CD4+ T cells from blood. The chain recombines TRBV5-1 with TRBJ2-6; 7 bases map to TRBD1. The clonotype comes from a man aged 25 to 40 with type 1 diabetes. The CDR3 here is CASSDRALPGANVLTF. The CDR3 nucleotides are TGCGCCAGCAGCGACAGGGCCTTGCCGGGGGCCAACGTCCTGACTTTC.